This T cell receptor beta chain emerged from a study of T-cell reconstitution after alpha-beta-depleted transplantation in children. Study outcomes and limitations: Some patients showed high day-60 TCRbeta diversity, which derived from surviving recipient T cells and thymic progenitors. The authors attributed T-cell counts and diversity one year after transplant mostly to newly produced T cells. Reportedly, only several hundred clones from non-depleted graft cells drove alpha-beta T-cell counts at about two months.

The TCRbeta library was prepared with unique molecular identifiers. TCRdb re-called the PCR reads through MiXCR, storing one row per CDR3 protein. In the table there are fewer than 550,000 distinct CDR3 sequences, around 15% of which are singletons. The CDR3 runs 14 residues. CDR1 is SQVTM, CDR2 ANQGSEA, per germline. Trimming shortened V by 4 bases and J by 3 bases, and 13 bases separated the two germline ends. In regard to this clonotype: What it binds is unknown.

The receptor comes from a boy younger than two who had a stem cell transplant for Wiskott-Aldrich syndrome, so the T cells may come from the graft donor. This specimen was PBMCs, mostly from graft donor cells, taken 360 days after TCRalphabeta/CD19-depleted stem cell transplant. The chain is built from TRBV29-1 and TRBJ2-1; D unclear. The CDR3 region has the DNA TGCAGCGTTGCTGGGCAGGTAAACTACAATGAGCAGTTCTTC. Amino acid sequence: CSVAGQVNYNEQFF.